These 20 T cell receptor beta chains came from one sample sequenced in a study of PD-L1 blockade in urothelial cancer. Specified time point: peripheral blood 6 weeks after treatment start. The protocol was immunoSEQ multiplex PCR, while the TCRdb copy is restricted to in-frame clones and leaves out a portion. This table has about 120,000 clones, 80% to 90% appearing once. This sample comprised PBMCs, obtained around atezolizumab (anti-PD-L1) treatment. The source is a man aged 60 to 75 with urothelial cancer.

The chain has TRBV19 and TRBJ2-2; D perhaps matches TRBD1 (5 bases). V lost 6 bases to trimming and J lost 5 bases, with 13 bases between them. Germline values: CDR1 LNHDA, CDR2 SQIVND (reference sequence). This CDR3 contains 14 residues. Here the CDR3 reads CASRLRPGTGELFF. The CDR3 DNA sequence: TGTGCCAGTAGGTTGCGCCCAGGGACCGGGGAGCTGTTTTTT.

The chain employs TRBV6-5 and TRBJ2-2; TRBD1 agrees at 8 bases. Looked up from germline, CDR1 is MNHEY and CDR2 is SVGAGI. The junction had 8 bases not matched to a gene; V was cut back by 0 bases and J by 8 bases. This CDR3 comprises 16 residues. CDR3 sequence: CASSYSFTGGTGELFF. CDR3 sequence (DNA): TGTGCCAGCAGTTACTCGTTCACAGGGGGAACGGGGGAGCTGTTTTTT.

This clone was counted between two and nine times. This chain connects TRBV5-1 to TRBJ2-3, with TRBD2 as a possible D gene (6 bases). Germline-derived CDR1 and CDR2 are SGHRS and YFSETQ. V shed 9 bases and J shed 1 base, with 18 bases lying between them. The CDR3 runs 15 residues. Here the CDR3 DNA reads TGCGCCACCACCATGGGGTGGGGGGGCACAGATACGCAGTATTTT. It codes for CATTMGWGGTDTQYF.

The chain couples TRBV18 to TRBJ2-5, with 9 bases lining up with TRBD2. CDR1 KGHSH and CDR2 LQKENI come from the germline V gene. J gave up 5 bases and V 2 bases, and 9 bases lay outside the gene matches. The CDR3 runs to 16 residues. As DNA, the CDR3 is TGTGCCAGCTCACCAAGTAGCGGGGGCTTCGGGGAGACCCAGTACTTC. Translated, it gives CASSPSSGGFGETQYF. Drawing the rest from reference TRBV18 and TRBJ2-5, the complete variable domain is NAGVMQNPRHLVRRRGQEARLRCSPMKGHSHVYWYRQLPEEGLKFMVYLQKENIIDESGMPKERFSAEFPKEGPSILRIQQVVRGDSAAYFCASSPSSGGFGETQYFGPGTRLLVL.

This clone was picked up one time. The chain combines TRBV7-9 with TRBJ1-1, with TRBD1 matching over 9 bases. Germline values: CDR1 SEHNR, CDR2 FQNEAQ (reference sequence). The CDR3 is 15 residues long. The junction had 8 bases not matched to a gene; V was cut back by 4 bases and J by 5 bases. In DNA, the CDR3 is TGTGCCAGCAGCTCTACGGACAGGGGAGATACTGAAGCTTTCTTT. It codes for CASSSTDRGDTEAFF.

The table lists this clone with a few counts. The chain's CDR3 is CASLGLGLGTNKNIQYF. As DNA, the CDR3 is TGTGCCAGCCTGGGTTTGGGACTAGGGACGAACAAAAACATTCAGTACTTC. The rearrangement joins TRBV2 to TRBJ2-4; 8 nucleotides agree with TRBD2. The V segment lost 8 bases and the J segment 3 bases; nucleotides outside the gene matches: 15. This CDR3 spans 17 amino acids. Germline loops: CDR1 SNHLY, CDR2 FYNNEI.

The chain is built from TRBV7-2 and TRBJ1-2; D might be TRBD1 (5 bases). Germline V lookup: CDR1 SGHTA, CDR2 FQGNSA. With 0 bases removed from V and 1 base from J, the gap between germline ends came to 12 bases. There are 16 residues in the CDR3. CDR3 residues: CASSLAWRGNNYGYTF. In nucleotides, the CDR3 is TGTGCCAGCAGCTTAGCGTGGAGGGGTAATAACTATGGCTACACCTTC.

The rearrangement uses TRBV7-9 and TRBJ2-7; perhaps TRBD1 as D (6 bases). Germline V gene data show CDR1 as SEHNR and CDR2 as FQNEAQ (reference sequence). V lost 0 bases and J 5 bases, leaving 14 bases between the germline ends. This CDR3 region has 15 residues. The CDR3 DNA reads TGTGCCAGCAGCTTAGCTGGCAGGGGTGTCGACGAGCAGTACTTC. Encoded protein: CASSLAGRGVDEQYF.

The rearrangement joins TRBV5-1 to TRBJ2-7; TRBD1 is a possible D gene (5 bases). Trimming removed 4 bases from V and 7 bases from J, with 15 bases in between. Germline CDR1 and CDR2: SGHRS and YFSETQ. The CDR3 consists of 13 residues. The CDR3 loop reads CASSPWGREEQYF. CDR3 bases: TGCGCCAGCAGCCCCTGGGGCAGGGAAGAGCAGTACTTC.

For the CDR3, the DNA is TGCGCCAGCAGCTTCTCAGCGGTCAACACAGATACGCAGTATTTT. Protein sequence: CASSFSAVNTDTQYF. The chain uses TRBV5-1 and TRBJ2-3; TRBD2 might be the D (5 bases). Between the trimmed V and J ends, which lost 2 bases and 2 bases, there was a span of 12 bases. This CDR3 is built from 15 residues. Germline values: CDR1 SGHRS, CDR2 YFSETQ.

In this sample, this clone turned up once. The rearrangement links TRBV7-2 to TRBJ1-5, with TRBD1 as a possible D gene (5 bases). V lost 7 bases and J lost 8, with 18 bases in between. The CDR3 length is 14 residues. Germline CDR1 SGHTA, CDR2 FQGNSA. CDR3 amino acids: CASTINGGIEPQHF. CDR3 bases: TGTGCCAGCACCATAAACGGGGGTATTGAGCCCCAGCATTTT.

The chain carries TRBV2 and TRBJ1-2, with TRBD1 identical over 8 bases. The CDR3 runs to 14 residues. Looked up from germline, CDR1 is SNHLY and CDR2 is FYNNEI. With V trimmed by 3 bases and J by 4 bases, 4 bases remained unmatched. The CDR3 coding sequence is TGTGCCAGCAGTGACCAGGGGGCCCCCTATGGCTACACCTTC. Residues: CASSDQGAPYGYTF.

This sequence joins TRBV28 and TRBJ1-2, with no clear D. V lost 6 bases and J lost 4, with 9 bases in between. The germline CDR1 and CDR2 sequences are MDHEN and SYDVKM. The CDR3 has 12 amino acids. DNA of the CDR3: TGTGCCAGCAGCCTTGGGAGCTATGGCTACACCTTC. Protein product: CASSLGSYGYTF.

CDR3 region: CASSLRAASTYEQYF. CDR3 nucleotides: TGTGCCAGCAGCCTCAGGGCGGCCAGCACCTACGAGCAGTACTTC. The V gene is TRBV12-1, the J gene TRBJ2-7; the table's TRBD1 call for D was not verified on the DNA. TRBV12-1 is a known pseudogene. This CDR3 has 15 residues.

The chain has TRBV5-4 and TRBJ2-7; 8 positions agree with TRBD2. CDR1 SGHNT and CDR2 YYREEE come from the germline V gene (reference sequence). V lost 4 bases and J lost 0; bases outside the gene matches: 3. The CDR3 sequence is 14 residues long. The CDR3 is CASSPSGSSYEQYF. CDR3 DNA: TGTGCCAGCAGCCCGAGCGGGAGCTCCTACGAGCAGTACTTC.

The V call is TRBV7-6, the J call TRBJ2-3; 7 nucleotides agree with TRBD2. The germline gives CDR1 SGHVS, CDR2 FNYEAQ. CDR3 length: 15 amino acids. V lost 1 base to trimming and J lost 6 bases; unmatched junction nucleotides: 7. CDR3 coding DNA: TGTGCCAGCAGCTTAGGGAACCTCGGGGGGGATACGCAGTATTTT. Protein: CASSLGNLGGDTQYF.

This chain joins TRBV9 and TRBJ1-2; D perhaps matches TRBD1 (6 bases). Trimming removed 4 bases from V and 8 bases from J, with 18 bases in between. Germline lookup yields CDR1 SGDLS and CDR2 YYNGEE. The CDR3 totals 14 residues. As DNA, the CDR3 is TGTGCCAGCAGCCCTGCGGGGGGCCTCTCAGGCTACACCTTC. Protein sequence: CASSPAGGLSGYTF.

V is TRBV5-4 and J is TRBJ1-1, with D unclear. V was trimmed by 4 bases and J by 3 bases, leaving 16 bases between them. The CDR3 length is 15 residues. Germline loops: CDR1 SGHNT, CDR2 YYREEE (reference sequence). The CDR3 here is CASSPRGSRDTEAFF. CDR3 coding DNA: TGTGCCAGCAGCCCGCGAGGGAGTAGGGACACTGAAGCTTTCTTT.

The CDR3: CATSRRGDRTDTQYF. The DNA of the CDR3 is TGTGCCACCAGCAGACGGGGGGATCGGACAGATACGCAGTATTTT. The chain uses TRBV15 and TRBJ2-3; 7 positions agree with TRBD2. The V and J ends lost 2 bases and 3 bases, in that order; junction bases with no gene match: 5. The CDR3 totals 15 residues. The germline gives CDR1 LNHNV, CDR2 YYDKDF (reference sequence). The full variable domain, completed using reference TRBV15 and TRBJ2-3, is DAMVIQNPRYQVTQFGKPVTLSCSQTLNHNVMYWYQQKSSQAPKLLFHYYDKDFNNEADTPDNFQSRRPNTSFCFLDIRSPGLGDTAMYLCATSRRGDRTDTQYFGPGTRLTVL.

This clone was picked up one time. The chain couples TRBV28 to TRBJ2-3; D not resolved. CDR1 and CDR2 from the germline V gene are MDHEN and SYDVKM. V was shortened by 4 bases and J by 4 bases, with 15 bases between the two germline ends. The CDR3 consists of 15 residues. CDR3 DNA: TGTGCCAGCAGTTCCCCAAGACTCCCCCCAGATACGCAGTATTTT. Its protein product is CASSSPRLPPDTQYF.